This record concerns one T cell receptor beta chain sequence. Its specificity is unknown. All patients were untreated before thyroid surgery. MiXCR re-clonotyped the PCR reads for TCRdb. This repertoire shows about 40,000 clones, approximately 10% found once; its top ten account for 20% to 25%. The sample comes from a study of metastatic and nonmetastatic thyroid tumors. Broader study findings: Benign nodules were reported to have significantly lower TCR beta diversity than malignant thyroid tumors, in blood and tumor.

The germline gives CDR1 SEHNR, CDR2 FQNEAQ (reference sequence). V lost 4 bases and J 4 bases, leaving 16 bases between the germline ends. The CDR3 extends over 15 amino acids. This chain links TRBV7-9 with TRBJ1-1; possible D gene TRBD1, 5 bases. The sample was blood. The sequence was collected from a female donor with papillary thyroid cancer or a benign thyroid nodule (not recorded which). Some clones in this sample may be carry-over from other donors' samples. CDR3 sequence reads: CASSSQQEEGTEAFF. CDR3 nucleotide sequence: TGTGCCAGCAGCTCACAACAGGAGGAGGGCACTGAAGCTTTCTTT.